Sequencing of this TCR beta chain was carried out in a study of blood T cells in healthy people across ages. Each donor gave roughly 10 milliliters of peripheral blood. Alongside a J-beta primer mix, a sample-barcoded 5' primer served in a second PCR lasting roughly 6 to 12 cycles. TCRdb fed the 5' RACE reads into MiXCR, producing one record per CDR3 protein. The sample includes roughly 1,000,000 distinct CDR3 sequences, under 30% of them seen just once. Germline lookup yields CDR1 SQVTM and CDR2 ANQGSEA. This CDR3 has 14 residues. V was pared by 5 bases and J by 2 bases, with 14 bases between. These same records also appear under a second study, on T cells of mothers and their children.

J is TRBJ2-3 and V is TRBV29-1; tentative D call: TRBD2 (6 bases). The clonotype was recovered from a girl aged 2-9 years in good health. The sequencing input was blood. Written as DNA, the CDR3 is TGCAGCGTTTCTAGCGCCCTTTCCACAGATACGCAGTATTTT. Residues: CSVSSALSTDTQYF.